One and the same sample provided the 15 T cell receptor beta chains below, sequenced in a study of T cells after posttransplantation cyclophosphamide. Controls had myeloablative marrow grafts with methotrexate and calcineurin inhibitor, sampled at 1 year. The table came from immunoSEQ multiplex PCR; TCRdb's copy has only in-frame clones and leaves some out. The data hold about 22,000 clones, with roughly 90% observed a single time. Sequenced here: PBMCs, sampled after an allogeneic stem cell transplant with a calcineurin inhibitor and methotrexate. The receptors come from a female patient aged 45 to 65 who received an allogeneic stem cell transplant from an unrelated donor, was CMV-positive, and had chronic GVHD only. Some of the T cells may derive from the graft donor.

The chain carries TRBV30 and TRBJ1-4; D remains unclear. The CDR3 is 16 residues long. Germline CDR1 reads GTSNPN; CDR2 reads SVGIG (reference sequence). The V end lost 1 base, the J end lost 2 bases, and 14 bases lay between the germline ends. This CDR3 reads CAWSDRPQSTNEKLFF. CDR3 nucleotides: TGTGCCTGGAGTGACAGACCCCAATCGACTAATGAAAAACTGTTTTTT.

This sequence joins TRBV2 and TRBJ1-5; D unresolved. The CDR3 totals 14 residues. V shed 2 bases and J shed 5 bases, with 10 bases lying between them. Germline V gene sequence: CDR1 SNHLY, CDR2 FYNNEI. The CDR3 is CASSESGLDQPQHF. The CDR3 DNA is TGTGCCAGCAGTGAAAGCGGTTTGGATCAGCCCCAGCATTTT.

The chain couples TRBV7-2 to TRBJ2-7, with 9 bases identical to TRBD2. CDR1 is SGHTA and CDR2 is FQGNSA in the germline V gene. This CDR3 is 17 amino acids long. The V and J ends lost 0 bases and 6 bases, in that order; junction bases with no gene match: 12. CDR3 coding DNA: TGTGCCAGCAGCTTAGCTTCCAAAGCGGGAGGAGGCTCCGAGCAGTACTTC. It specifies CASSLASKAGGGSEQYF. Filled out from reference TRBV7-2 and TRBJ2-7, the complete variable domain reads GAGVSQSPSNKVTEKGKDVELRCDPISGHTALYWYRQSLGQGLEFLIYFQGNSAPDKSGLPSDRFSAERTGGSVSTLTIQRTQQEDSAVYLCASSLASKAGGGSEQYFGPGTRLTVT.

The V gene is TRBV18, the J gene TRBJ2-2; 10 bases fit TRBD2. In germline, CDR1 is KGHSH, CDR2 LQKENI. The V and J ends lost 4 bases and 1 base, in that order; junction bases with no gene match: 6. The CDR3 consists of 17 residues. CDR3 nucleotide sequence: TGTGCCAGCTCACGGATAGCGGGAGGAGGGAACACCGGGGAGCTGTTTTTT. Protein sequence: CASSRIAGGGNTGELFF.

The gene calls are TRBV2 and TRBJ2-2, with 7 bases that match TRBD1. Trimming cost V 5 bases and J 6 bases; bases outside gene matches: 3. The CDR3 sequence is 13 residues long. Looked up from germline, CDR1 is SNHLY and CDR2 is FYNNEI. CDR3 region: CASSSGGSGELFF. CDR3 coding DNA: TGTGCCAGCAGTTCAGGGGGATCCGGGGAGCTGTTTTTT.

This chain connects TRBV6-1 to TRBJ2-5; 8 bases map to TRBD1. The germline CDR1 and CDR2 sequences are MNHNS and SASEGT. The CDR3 consists of 14 residues. The V and J ends lost 4 bases and 2 bases, in that order; junction bases with no gene match: 3. In DNA form, the CDR3 reads TGTGCCAGCAGTGTACAGGGGGTTCAAGAGACCCAGTACTTC. Translated, it gives CASSVQGVQETQYF.

The chain uses TRBV28 and TRBJ2-7; D gene ambiguous. The V and J ends lost 6 bases and 0 bases respectively, with 12 bases between them. Germline assignment: CDR1 MDHEN and CDR2 SYDVKM. This CDR3 has 14 residues. The CDR3 DNA is TGTGCCAGCAGAACTATACGTAGCTCCTACGAGCAGTACTTC. Its translation: CASRTIRSSYEQYF.

This chain joins TRBV28 and TRBJ1-2, with D unclear. Germline CDR1 is MDHEN and CDR2 is SYDVKM. The V end was cut by 6 bases, the J end by 5 bases, with 19 bases between. The CDR3 spans 15 residues. In DNA form, the CDR3 reads TGTGCCAGCAGCTACCCCTTGGGCGGACTTTATGGCTACACCTTC. Protein product: CASSYPLGGLYGYTF.

The V call is TRBV11-3, the J call TRBJ2-2, with 8 positions matching TRBD1. The CDR3 runs to 16 residues. CDR1 is SGHNT, CDR2 YENEEA, per germline. With 5 bases clipped from V and 2 bases from J, the junction kept 7 bases outside the gene matches. The CDR3 sequence: CASSPDRVLNTGELFF. CDR3 sequence (DNA): TGTGCCAGCAGCCCGGACAGGGTTTTAAACACCGGGGAGCTGTTTTTT.

This rearrangement joins TRBV5-1 to TRBJ2-5; TRBD2 is a possible D gene (6 bases). Germline-derived CDR1 and CDR2 are SGHRS and YFSETQ. V dropped 3 bases and J dropped 0 bases, with 9 bases sitting between them. This CDR3 has 14 residues. The CDR3 spells CASSSGLNQETQYF. The CDR3 region has the DNA TGCGCCAGCAGCTCGGGACTTAACCAAGAGACCCAGTACTTC.

The chain is built from TRBV7-6 and TRBJ2-1; TRBD2 matches at 14 bases. The junction had 6 bases not matched to a gene; V was cut back by 0 bases and J by 8 bases. The CDR3 covers 17 residues. The germline V gene has CDR1 SGHVS and CDR2 FNYEAQ. The CDR3 sequence is CASSLAGLAGVIDEQFF. In nucleotides, the CDR3 is TGTGCCAGCAGCTTAGCGGGACTAGCGGGAGTTATCGATGAGCAGTTCTTC.

The V gene is TRBV5-4, the J gene TRBJ2-3; 8 bases map to TRBD2. CDR3 length: 14 residues. In germline, CDR1 is SGHNT, CDR2 YYREEE (reference sequence). J was trimmed by 5 bases and V by 2 bases; bases with no gene match: 4. CDR3 nucleotide sequence: TGTGCCAGCAGCTTAGCGGGAGCAGGAGATACGCAGTATTTT. Encoded protein: CASSLAGAGDTQYF. The full variable domain, with the rest looked up from reference TRBV5-4 and TRBJ2-3, is ETGVTQSPTHLIKTRGQQVTLRCSSQSGHNTVSWYQQALGQGPQFIFQYYREEENGRGNFPPRFSGLQFPNYSSELNVNALELDDSALYLCASSLAGAGDTQYFGPGTRLTVL.

The J gene is TRBJ2-1, the V gene TRBV29-1; 8 nucleotides line up with TRBD2. This CDR3 region has 15 residues. V was clipped by 4 bases and J by 8 bases; unmatched bases: 13. Per the germline V gene, CDR1 is SQVTM and CDR2 is ANQGSEA. This chain's CDR3 is CSVAKPSGLGDEQFF. Written as DNA, the CDR3 is TGCAGCGTTGCTAAGCCTAGCGGGCTGGGGGATGAGCAGTTCTTC.

The CDR3 DNA reads as TGCGCCAGCAGCCAAGATCGGGAGAGCTACAATGAGCAGTTCTTC. Protein: CASSQDRESYNEQFF. This sequence joins TRBV4-1 and TRBJ2-1; D may be TRBD2 (6 bases). The germline V gene encodes CDR1 MGHRA and CDR2 YSYEKL. V was cut by 0 bases and J by 3 bases, with 9 bases left in between. The CDR3 consists of 15 residues.

The chain is built from TRBV5-1 and TRBJ2-3, with a weak D call TRBD2 (6 bases). Germline V gene lookup returns CDR1 SGHRS and CDR2 YFSETQ. CDR3 length: 16 amino acids. The V gene lost 4 bases and the J gene lost 5 bases, with 20 bases spanning the gap. CDR3 sequence: CASSQPLRERGDTQYF. Here the CDR3 DNA reads TGCGCCAGCAGCCAACCATTACGGGAGAGGGGAGATACGCAGTATTTT.